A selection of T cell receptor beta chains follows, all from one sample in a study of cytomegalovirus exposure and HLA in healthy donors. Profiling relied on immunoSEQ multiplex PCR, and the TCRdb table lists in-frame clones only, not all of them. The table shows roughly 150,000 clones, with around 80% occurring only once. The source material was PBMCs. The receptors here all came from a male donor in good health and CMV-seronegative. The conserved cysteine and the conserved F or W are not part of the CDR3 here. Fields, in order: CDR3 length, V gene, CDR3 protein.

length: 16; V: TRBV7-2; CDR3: ASSGVVWERAGANVLT
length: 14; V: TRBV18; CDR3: ASSLGGTQANTEAF
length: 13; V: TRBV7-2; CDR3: ASSSGLAGVQTQY
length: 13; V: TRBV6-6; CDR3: ASSYSTGVGNTIY
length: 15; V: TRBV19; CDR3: ASSPTYLQGFNYGYT
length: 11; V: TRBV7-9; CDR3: ASSIRDNEKLF
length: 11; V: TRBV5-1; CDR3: ASSGWAGDGYT
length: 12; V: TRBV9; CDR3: ASSVSDRVDGYT
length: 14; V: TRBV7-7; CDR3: ASSLGLAGGQETQY
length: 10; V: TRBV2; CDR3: ASSPRGYEQY
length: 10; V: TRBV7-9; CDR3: ASNRDRFQLT
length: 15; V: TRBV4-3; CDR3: ASSQEGGQVVNEKLF
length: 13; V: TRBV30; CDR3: AWRALAVLTDTQY
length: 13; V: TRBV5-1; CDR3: ASSLGRGPPNEQF
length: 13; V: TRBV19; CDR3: ASSTASGGAGELF
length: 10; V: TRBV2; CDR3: ASPRGYTEAF
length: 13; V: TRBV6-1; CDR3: ASSGPGQGDFGAF
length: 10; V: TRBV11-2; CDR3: ASSLNGEKLF
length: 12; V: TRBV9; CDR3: ASSEQGETGELF
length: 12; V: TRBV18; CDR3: ASSPRRATETQY